This T cell receptor (beta chain) was sequenced for a study of vaccination effects on CD4 cells after COVID-19. The V gene's germline CDR1 is SEHNR and CDR2 FQNEAQ (reference sequence). The V gene lost 5 bases and the J gene lost 2 bases, with 16 bases spanning the gap. There are 16 residues in the CDR3. With the ViraFEST assay, the study expanded antigen-specific CD4+ T cells using viral peptide pools, then sequenced them. Once cultured for nine to ten days, the cells underwent separation to obtain CD4+ T cells. The cohort was immunized with two doses of either the BNT162b2 or mRNA-1273 vaccine. To note about this clone: Its target is not known.

The repertoire was sequenced with immunoSEQ multiplex PCR; TCRdb's copy has only in-frame clones and lacks some. The sample includes 60,000 to 85,000 clones, 74% of them seen just once. The sequence was collected from a human donor who received a COVID-19 vaccine. The V and J genes are TRBV7-9 and TRBJ1-3; tentative D call: TRBD1 (5 bases). Sequences were derived from CD4+ T cells from PBMCs cultured with HCoV-229E spike peptides, sampled after COVID-19 vaccination. The CDR3 here is CASSQIGAEAGNTIYF. The CDR3, as DNA: TGTGCCAGCAGCCAAATAGGGGCGGAGGCTGGAAACACCATATATTTT. The variable domain in full, with the rest retrieved from reference TRBV7-9 and TRBJ1-3, is DTGVSQNPRHKITKRGQNVTFRCDPISEHNRLYWYRQTLGQGPEFLTYFQNEAQLEKSRLLSDRFSAERPKGSFSTLEIQRTEQGDSAMYLCASSQIGAEAGNTIYFGEGSWLTVV.